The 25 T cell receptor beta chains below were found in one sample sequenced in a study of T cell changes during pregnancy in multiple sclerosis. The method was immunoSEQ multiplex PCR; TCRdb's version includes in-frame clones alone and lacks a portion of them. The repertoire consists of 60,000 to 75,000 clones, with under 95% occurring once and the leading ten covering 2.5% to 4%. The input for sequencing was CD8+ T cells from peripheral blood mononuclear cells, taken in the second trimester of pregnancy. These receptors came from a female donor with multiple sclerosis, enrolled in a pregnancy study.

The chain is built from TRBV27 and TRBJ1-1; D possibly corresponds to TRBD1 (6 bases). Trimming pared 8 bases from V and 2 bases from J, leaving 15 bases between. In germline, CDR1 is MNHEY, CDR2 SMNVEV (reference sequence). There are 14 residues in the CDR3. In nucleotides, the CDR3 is TGTGCCAGCTCTTTAGGGGGAATCAACACTGAAGCTTTCTTT. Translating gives CASSLGGINTEAFF.

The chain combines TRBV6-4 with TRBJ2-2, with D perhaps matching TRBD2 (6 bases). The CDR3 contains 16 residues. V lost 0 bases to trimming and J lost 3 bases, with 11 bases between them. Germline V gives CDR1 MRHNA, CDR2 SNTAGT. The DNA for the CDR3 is TGTGCCAGCAGTGACTCGGACTCGGGAGACACCGGGGAGCTGTTTTTT. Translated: CASSDSDSGDTGELFF.

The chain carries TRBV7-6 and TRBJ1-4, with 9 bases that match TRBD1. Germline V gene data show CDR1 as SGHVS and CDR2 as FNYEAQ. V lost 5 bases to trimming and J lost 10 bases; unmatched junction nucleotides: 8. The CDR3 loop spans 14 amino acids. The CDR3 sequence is CASSDNRGLGKLFF. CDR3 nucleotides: TGTGCCAGCAGCGACAACAGGGGGCTAGGAAAACTGTTTTTT.

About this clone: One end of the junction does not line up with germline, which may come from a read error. The CDR3: CASGGAPF. As DNA, the CDR3 is TGTGCCAGTGGGGGGGCTCCCTTC. The chain uses TRBV7-9 and TRBJ2-7, with D possibly matching TRBD2 (7 bases). Germline loops: CDR1 SEHNR, CDR2 FQNEAQ (reference sequence). The CDR3 consists of 8 residues.

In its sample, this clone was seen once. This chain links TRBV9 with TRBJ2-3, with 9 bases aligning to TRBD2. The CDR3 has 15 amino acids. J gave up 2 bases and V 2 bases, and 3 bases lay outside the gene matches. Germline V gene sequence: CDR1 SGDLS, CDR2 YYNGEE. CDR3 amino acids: CASSVAGGDTDTQYF. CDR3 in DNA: TGTGCCAGCAGCGTCGCGGGAGGGGACACAGATACGCAGTATTTT.

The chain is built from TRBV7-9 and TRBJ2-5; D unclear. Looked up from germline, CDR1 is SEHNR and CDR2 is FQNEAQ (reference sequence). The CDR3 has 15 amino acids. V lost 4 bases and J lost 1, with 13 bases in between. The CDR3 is CASSSLIGSQETQYF. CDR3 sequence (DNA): TGTGCCAGCAGCTCCCTGATCGGGTCCCAAGAGACCCAGTACTTC.

CDR3 nucleotides: TGTGCCAGCAGCGGCAGCGGGAGAACTTACAATGAGCAGTTCTTC. Translated: CASSGSGRTYNEQFF. V and J are TRBV9 and TRBJ2-1; 8 positions match TRBD2. This CDR3 has 15 residues. The V gene's germline CDR1 is SGDLS and CDR2 YYNGEE. The J segment lost 4 bases and the V segment lost 3 bases, leaving 6 bases of the junction unmatched.

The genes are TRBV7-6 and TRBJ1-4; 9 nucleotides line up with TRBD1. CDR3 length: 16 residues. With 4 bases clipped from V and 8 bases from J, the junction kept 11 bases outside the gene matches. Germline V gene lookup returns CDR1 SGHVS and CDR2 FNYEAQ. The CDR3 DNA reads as TGTGCCAGCAGCTCATTGCCGGGACAGGGTAGGGAAAAACTGTTTTTT. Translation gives CASSSLPGQGREKLFF.

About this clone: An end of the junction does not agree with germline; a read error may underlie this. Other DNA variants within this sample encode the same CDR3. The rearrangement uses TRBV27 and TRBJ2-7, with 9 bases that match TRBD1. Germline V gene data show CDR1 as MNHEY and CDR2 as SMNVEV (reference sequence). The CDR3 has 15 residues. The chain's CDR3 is CASSLSGTGSYEQYF. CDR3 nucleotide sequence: TGTGCCAGCAGTTTATCCGGGACAGGGTCCTACGAACAGTACTTC.

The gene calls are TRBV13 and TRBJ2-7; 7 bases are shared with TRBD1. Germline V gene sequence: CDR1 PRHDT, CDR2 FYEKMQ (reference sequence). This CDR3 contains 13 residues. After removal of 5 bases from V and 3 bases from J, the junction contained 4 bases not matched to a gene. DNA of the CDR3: TGTGCCAGCAGCCCGGGACAGTTCTACGAGCAGTACTTC. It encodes CASSPGQFYEQYF.

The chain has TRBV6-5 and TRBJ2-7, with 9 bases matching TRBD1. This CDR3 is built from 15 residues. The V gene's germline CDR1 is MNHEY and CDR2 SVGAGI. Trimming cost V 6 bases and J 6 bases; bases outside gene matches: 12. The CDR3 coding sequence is TGTGCCAGCAGCTCCCCCCCGGACAGGGGTGTCGAGCAGTACTTC. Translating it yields CASSSPPDRGVEQYF.

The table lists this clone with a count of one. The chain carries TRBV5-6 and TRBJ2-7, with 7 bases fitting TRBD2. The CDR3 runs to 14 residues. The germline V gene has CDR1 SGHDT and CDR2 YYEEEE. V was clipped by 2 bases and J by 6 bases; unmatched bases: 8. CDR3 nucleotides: TGTGCCAGCAGCTTTGCGGGAGCGATGGGCGAGCAGTACTTC. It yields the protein CASSFAGAMGEQYF.

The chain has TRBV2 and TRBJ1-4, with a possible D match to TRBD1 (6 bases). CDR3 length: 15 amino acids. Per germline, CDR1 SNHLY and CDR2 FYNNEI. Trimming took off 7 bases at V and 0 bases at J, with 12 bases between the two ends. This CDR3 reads CASIFEGATNEKLFF. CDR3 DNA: TGTGCCAGCATTTTCGAGGGGGCAACTAATGAAAAACTGTTTTTT. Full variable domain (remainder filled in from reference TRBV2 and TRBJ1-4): EPEVTQTPSHQVTQMGQEVILRCVPISNHLYFYWYRQILGQKVEFLVSFYNNEISEKSEIFDDQFSVERPDGSNFTLKIRSTKLEDSAMYFCASIFEGATNEKLFFGSGTQLSVL.

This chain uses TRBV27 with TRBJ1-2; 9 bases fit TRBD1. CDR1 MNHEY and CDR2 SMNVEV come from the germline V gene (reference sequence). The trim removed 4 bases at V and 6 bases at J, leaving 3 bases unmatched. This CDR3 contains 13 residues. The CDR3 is CASSSQGAHGYTF. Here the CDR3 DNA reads TGTGCCAGCAGTTCACAGGGGGCGCATGGCTACACCTTC.

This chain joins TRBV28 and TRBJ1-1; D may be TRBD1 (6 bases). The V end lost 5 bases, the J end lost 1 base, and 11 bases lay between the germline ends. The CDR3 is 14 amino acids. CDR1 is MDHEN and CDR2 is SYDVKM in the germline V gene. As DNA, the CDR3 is TGTGCCAGCAGTCCGGTGGGGGCGAACACTGAAGCTTTCTTT. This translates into CASSPVGANTEAFF.

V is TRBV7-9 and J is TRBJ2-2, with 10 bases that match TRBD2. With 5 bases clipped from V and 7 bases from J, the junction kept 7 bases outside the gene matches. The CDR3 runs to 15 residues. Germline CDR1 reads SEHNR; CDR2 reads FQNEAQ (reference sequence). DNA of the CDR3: TGTGCCAGCAGCCCTAGCGGGAGTGGTAGCGGGGAGCTGTTTTTT. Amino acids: CASSPSGSGSGELFF. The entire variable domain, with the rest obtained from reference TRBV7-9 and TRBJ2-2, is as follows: DTGVSQNPRHKITKRGQNVTFRCDPISEHNRLYWYRQTLGQGPEFLTYFQNEAQLEKSRLLSDRFSAERPKGSFSTLEIQRTEQGDSAMYLCASSPSGSGSGELFFGEGSRLTVL.

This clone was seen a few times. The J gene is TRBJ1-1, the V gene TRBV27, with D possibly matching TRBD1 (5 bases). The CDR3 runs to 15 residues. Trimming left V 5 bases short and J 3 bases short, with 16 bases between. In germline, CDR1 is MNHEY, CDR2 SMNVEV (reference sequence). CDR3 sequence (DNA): TGTGCCAGCAGTCCCTTGGACGGGGGGGACACTGAAGCTTTCTTT. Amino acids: CASSPLDGGDTEAFF.

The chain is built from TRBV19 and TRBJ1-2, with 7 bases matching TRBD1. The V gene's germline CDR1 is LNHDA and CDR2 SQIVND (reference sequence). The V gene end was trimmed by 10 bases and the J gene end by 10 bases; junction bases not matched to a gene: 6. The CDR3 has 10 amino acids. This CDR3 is CATRQGNYTF. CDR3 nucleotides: TGTGCCACCCGACAGGGAAACTACACCTTC.

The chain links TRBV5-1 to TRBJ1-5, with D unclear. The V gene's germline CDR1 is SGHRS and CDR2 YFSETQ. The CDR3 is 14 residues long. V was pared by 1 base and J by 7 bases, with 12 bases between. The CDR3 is CASSLPGSYQPQHF. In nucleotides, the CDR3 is TGCGCCAGCAGCTTGCCAGGAAGCTACCAGCCCCAGCATTTT.

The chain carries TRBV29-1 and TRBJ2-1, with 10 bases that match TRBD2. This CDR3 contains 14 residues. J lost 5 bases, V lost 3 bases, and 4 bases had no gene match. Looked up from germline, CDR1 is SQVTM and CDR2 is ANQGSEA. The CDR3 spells CSVEGTSDNNEQFF. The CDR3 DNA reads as TGCAGCGTTGAGGGGACTAGCGATAACAATGAGCAGTTCTTC.

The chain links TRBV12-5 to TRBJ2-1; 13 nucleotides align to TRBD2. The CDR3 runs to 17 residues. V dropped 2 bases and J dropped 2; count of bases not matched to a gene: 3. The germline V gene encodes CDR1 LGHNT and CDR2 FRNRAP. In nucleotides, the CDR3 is TGTGCTAGTGGTTTGAAAGGGACTAGCGGGACCTACAATGAGCAGTTCTTC. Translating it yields CASGLKGTSGTYNEQFF.

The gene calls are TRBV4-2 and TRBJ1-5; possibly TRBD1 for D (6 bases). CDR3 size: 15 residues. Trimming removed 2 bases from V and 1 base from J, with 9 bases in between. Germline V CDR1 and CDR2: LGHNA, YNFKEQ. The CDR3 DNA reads TGTGCCAGCAGCCAATCGACAGGCAGCAATCAGCCCCAGCATTTT. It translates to CASSQSTGSNQPQHF.

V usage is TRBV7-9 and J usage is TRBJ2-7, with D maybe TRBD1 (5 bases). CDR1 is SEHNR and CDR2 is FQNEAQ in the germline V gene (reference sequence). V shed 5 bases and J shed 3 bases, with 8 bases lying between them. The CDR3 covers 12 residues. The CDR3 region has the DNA TGTGCCAGCAGCGATGACAGCTACGAGCAGTACTTC. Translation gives CASSDDSYEQYF. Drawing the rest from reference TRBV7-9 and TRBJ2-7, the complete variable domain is DTGVSQNPRHKITKRGQNVTFRCDPISEHNRLYWYRQTLGQGPEFLTYFQNEAQLEKSRLLSDRFSAERPKGSFSTLEIQRTEQGDSAMYLCASSDDSYEQYFGPGTRLTVT.

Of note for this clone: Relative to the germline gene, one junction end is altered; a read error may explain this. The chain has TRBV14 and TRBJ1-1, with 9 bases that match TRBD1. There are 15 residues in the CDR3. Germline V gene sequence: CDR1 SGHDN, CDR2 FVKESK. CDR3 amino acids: CASSEEGQGYTEAFF. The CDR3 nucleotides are TGTGCCAGCAGCGAAGAGGGACAGGGATACACTGAAGCTTTCTTT.

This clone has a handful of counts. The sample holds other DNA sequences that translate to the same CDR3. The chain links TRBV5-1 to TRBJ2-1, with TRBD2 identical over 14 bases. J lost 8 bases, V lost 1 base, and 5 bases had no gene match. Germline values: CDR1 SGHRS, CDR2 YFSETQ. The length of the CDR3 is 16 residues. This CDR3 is CASSLTGTSGSDEQFF. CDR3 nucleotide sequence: TGCGCCAGCAGCTTGACCGGGACTAGCGGGAGTGATGAGCAGTTCTTC. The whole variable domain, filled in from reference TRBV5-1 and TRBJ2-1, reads KAGVTQTPRYLIKTRGQQVTLSCSPISGHRSVSWYQQTPGQGLQFLFEYFSETQRNKGNFPGRFSGRQFSNSRSEMNVSTLELGDSALYLCASSLTGTSGSDEQFFGPGTRLTVL.